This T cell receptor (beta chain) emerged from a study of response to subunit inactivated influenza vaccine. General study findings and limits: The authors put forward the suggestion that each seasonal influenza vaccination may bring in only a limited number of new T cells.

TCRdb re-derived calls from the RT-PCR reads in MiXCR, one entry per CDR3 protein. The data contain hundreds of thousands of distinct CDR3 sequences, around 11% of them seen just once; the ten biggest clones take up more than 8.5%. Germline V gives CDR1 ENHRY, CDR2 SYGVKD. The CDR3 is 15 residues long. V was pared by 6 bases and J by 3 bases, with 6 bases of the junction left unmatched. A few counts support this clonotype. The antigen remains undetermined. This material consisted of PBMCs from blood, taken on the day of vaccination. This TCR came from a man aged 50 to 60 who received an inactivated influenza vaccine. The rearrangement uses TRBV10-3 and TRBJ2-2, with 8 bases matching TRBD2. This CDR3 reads CAISPGGLHTGELFF. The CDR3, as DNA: TGTGCCATCAGCCCGGGGGGGCTGCACACCGGGGAGCTGTTTTTT.